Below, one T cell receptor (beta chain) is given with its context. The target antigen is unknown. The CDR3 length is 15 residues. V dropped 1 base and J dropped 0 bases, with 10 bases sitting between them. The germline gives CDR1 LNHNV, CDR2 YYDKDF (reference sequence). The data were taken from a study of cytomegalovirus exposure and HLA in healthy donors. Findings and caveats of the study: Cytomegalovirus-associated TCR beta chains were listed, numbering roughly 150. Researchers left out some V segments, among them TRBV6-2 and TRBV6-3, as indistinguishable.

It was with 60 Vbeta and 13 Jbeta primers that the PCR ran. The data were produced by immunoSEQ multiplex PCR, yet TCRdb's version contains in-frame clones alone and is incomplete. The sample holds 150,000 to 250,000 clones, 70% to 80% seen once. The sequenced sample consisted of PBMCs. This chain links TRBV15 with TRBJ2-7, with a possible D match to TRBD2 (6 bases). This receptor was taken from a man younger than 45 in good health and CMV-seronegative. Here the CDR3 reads CATSRARDFSYEQYF. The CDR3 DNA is TGTGCCACCAGCAGAGCCCGGGACTTCTCCTACGAGCAGTACTTC.